Sequencing of this T cell receptor beta chain was carried out in a study of T cell responses to AZD1222 COVID-19 vaccine. Overall study results and limits: None of the repertoires were sampled until the peak T cell response had passed. Once two AZD1222 doses were given, Spike-specific TCR breadth and depth went up. Seropositivity was recorded at baseline in only 5 or 6 AZD1222 recipients.

Regarding this clone: Its cognate antigen is unknown.

The germline V gene encodes CDR1 SGHRS and CDR2 YFSETQ. V was clipped by 0 bases and J by 4 bases; unmatched bases: 4. The CDR3 extends over 17 amino acids. Generated by immunoSEQ multiplex PCR, the TCRdb table keeps only in-frame clones and is missing some. The sample lists about 140,000 clones, roughly 92% occurring once. The sequencing used peripheral blood, collected on day 0 of AZD1222 vaccination. The genes are TRBV5-1 and TRBJ2-3; 14 bases fit TRBD2. The TCR was taken from an adult in good health. The CDR3 loop reads CASSLGLAGGTADTQYF. As DNA, the CDR3 is TGCGCCAGCAGCTTGGGACTAGCGGGAGGGACGGCAGATACGCAGTATTTT.